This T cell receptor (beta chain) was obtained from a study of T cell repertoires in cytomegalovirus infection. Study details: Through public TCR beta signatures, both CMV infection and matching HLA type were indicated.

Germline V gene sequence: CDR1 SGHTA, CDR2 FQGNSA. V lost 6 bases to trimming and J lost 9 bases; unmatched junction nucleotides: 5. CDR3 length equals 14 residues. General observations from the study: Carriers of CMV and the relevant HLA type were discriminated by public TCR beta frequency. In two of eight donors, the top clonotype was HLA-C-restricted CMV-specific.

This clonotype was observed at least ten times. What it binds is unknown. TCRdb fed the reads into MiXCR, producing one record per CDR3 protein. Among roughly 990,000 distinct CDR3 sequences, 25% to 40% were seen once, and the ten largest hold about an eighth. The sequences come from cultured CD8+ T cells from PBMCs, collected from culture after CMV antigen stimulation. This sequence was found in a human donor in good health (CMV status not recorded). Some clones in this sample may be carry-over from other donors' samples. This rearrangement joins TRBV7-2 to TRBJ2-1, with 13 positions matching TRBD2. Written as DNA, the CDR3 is TGTGCCAGCAGAACTAGCGGGGGGGGGACTGAGCAGTTCTTC. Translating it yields CASRTSGGGTEQFF.